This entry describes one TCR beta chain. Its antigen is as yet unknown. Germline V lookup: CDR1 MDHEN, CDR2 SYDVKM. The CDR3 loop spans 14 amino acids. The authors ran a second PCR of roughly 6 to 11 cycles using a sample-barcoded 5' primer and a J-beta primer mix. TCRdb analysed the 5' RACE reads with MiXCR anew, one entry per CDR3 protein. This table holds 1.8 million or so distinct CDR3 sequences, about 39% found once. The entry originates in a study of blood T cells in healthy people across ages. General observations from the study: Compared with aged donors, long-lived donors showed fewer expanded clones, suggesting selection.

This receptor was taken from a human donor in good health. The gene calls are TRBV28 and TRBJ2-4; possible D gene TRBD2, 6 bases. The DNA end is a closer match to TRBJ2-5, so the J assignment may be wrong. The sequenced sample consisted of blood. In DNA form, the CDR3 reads TGTGCCAGCAGTTCCCAGGAGGGTTATGAGACCCAGTACTTC. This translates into CASSSQEGYETQYF.